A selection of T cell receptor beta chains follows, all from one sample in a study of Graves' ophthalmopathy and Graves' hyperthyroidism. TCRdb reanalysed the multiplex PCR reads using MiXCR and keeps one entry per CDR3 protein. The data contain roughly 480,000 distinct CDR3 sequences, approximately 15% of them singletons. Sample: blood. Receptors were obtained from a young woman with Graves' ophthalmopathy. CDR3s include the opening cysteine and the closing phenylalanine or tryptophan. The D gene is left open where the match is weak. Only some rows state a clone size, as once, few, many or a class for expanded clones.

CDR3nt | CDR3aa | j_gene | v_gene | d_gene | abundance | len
TGTGCCAGCAGCCAAGTCCCAGGGTCCGGGGAGCTGTTTTTT | CASSQVPGSGELFF | TRBJ2-2 | TRBV3-1 | NA | NA | 14
TGTGCCAGCAGTTTTAGGACAGGCTTGGAGACCCAGTACTTC | CASSFRTGLETQYF | TRBJ2-5 | TRBV12-3/TRBV12-4 | TRBD1 | many | 14
TGTGCCAGCAGTCTAACGGCGGGCAATCAGCCCCAGCATTTT | CASSLTAGNQPQHF | TRBJ1-5 | TRBV12-3/TRBV12-4 | NA | many | 14
TGTGCCAGCAGCTCCGGGACTAGCGGACGCAAGGAGCAGTACTTC | CASSSGTSGRKEQYF | TRBJ2-7 | TRBV5-4 | TRBD2 | many | 15
TGTGCCAGCTCACCACCGGGACAGGGGACCCTCGAGCAGTACTTC | CASSPPGQGTLEQYF | TRBJ2-7 | TRBV12-3/TRBV12-4 | TRBD1 | NA | 15
TGCAGCACCGGGGGGGGAGGACATCAGCCCCAGCATTTT | CSTGGGGHQPQHF | TRBJ1-5 | TRBV29-1 | NA | many | 13
TGCAGCGTCCCAGACAGGGGGCACGAGCAGTACTTC | CSVPDRGHEQYF | TRBJ2-7 | TRBV29-1 | TRBD1 | many | 12
TGTGCCAGCAGCCCAGGGGGGGGGCGATATGGCTACACCTTC | CASSPGGGRYGYTF | TRBJ1-2 | TRBV12-3/TRBV12-4 | TRBD1 | many | 14
TGTGCCAGCAGTAAGGTTCGTTCGGAGACCCAGTACTTC | CASSKVRSETQYF | TRBJ2-5 | TRBV12-3/TRBV12-4 | NA | many | 13
TGTGCCTGGGGCCCCGGATTCCAAGAGACCCAGTACTTC | CAWGPGFQETQYF | TRBJ2-5 | TRBV30 | NA | NA | 13
TGCAGTGCTTCTACTCCGGGACCATTCTACGAGCAGTACTTC | CSASTPGPFYEQYF | TRBJ2-7 | TRBV20-1 | NA | many | 14
TGCAGTGTTGCTAGCCAGCGGCGGACCCAGTACTTC | CSVASQRRTQYF | TRBJ2-5 | TRBV20-1 | NA | NA | 12
TGCGCCAGCAGCCCCAGGGGTCCTGGTTCGGTTCTCGACTACGAGCAGTACTTC | CASSPRGPGSVLDYEQYF | TRBJ2-7 | TRBV4-1 | NA | many | 18
TGTGCTAGTGGTTTGGCCGGTGGCAATCAGCCCCAGCATTTT | CASGLAGGNQPQHF | TRBJ1-5 | TRBV12-5 | NA | few | 14
TGTGCCAGCACAACAGGCATGTATGGCTACACCTTC | CASTTGMYGYTF | TRBJ1-2 | TRBV6-5 | NA | many | 12
TGTGCCAGCAGTTCGGGACGACAGGGCGCCAAAAACATTAAGTACTTC | CASSSGRQGAKNIKYF | TRBJ2-4 | TRBV28 | TRBD1 | many | 16
TGTGCCAGCAGCTTACCAGCAGGCAGGGGGTCGCACGGCTACACCTTC | CASSLPAGRGSHGYTF | TRBJ1-2 | TRBV11-2 | TRBD1 | many | 16
TGTGCCAGCAGTGAAGAACTAGCGAACACCGGGGAGCTGTTTTTT | CASSEELANTGELFF | TRBJ2-2 | TRBV2 | NA | once | 15
TGTGCCAGCAGTTTGGCACAGGGGCATCAGCCCCAGCATTTT | CASSLAQGHQPQHF | TRBJ1-5 | TRBV12-3/TRBV12-4 | TRBD1 | NA | 14
TGTGCCAGCAGCTACTCGGGTAGGGGGAACACTGAAGCTTTCTTT | CASSYSGRGNTEAFF | TRBJ1-1 | TRBV7-8 | NA | few | 15
TGTGCCAGCAGCACCCTTCTCGCAGGGGGCCTTGGAGAGACCCAGTACTTC | CASSTLLAGGLGETQYF | TRBJ2-5 | TRBV3-1 | TRBD1 | few | 17
TGTGCCAGCAGTGGTTCAGCCACCGGGGAGCTGTGTTTT | CASSGSATGELCF | TRBJ2-2 | TRBV28 | NA | NA | 13
TGTGCCAGCAGTTTGGCGCTCAGGTTCTGGGAGCAGTACTTC | CASSLALRFWEQYF | TRBJ2-7 | TRBV28 | NA | many | 14
TGTGCCAGTAGTATAGTGGGGAATCAGCCCCAGCATTTT | CASSIVGNQPQHF | TRBJ1-5 | TRBV19 | NA | many | 13
TGTGCCAGCAGTTACGAGGGTTACACTGAAGCTTTCTTT | CASSYEGYTEAFF | TRBJ1-1 | TRBV6-5 | NA | many | 13
TGCGCCAGCAGCCAAGAAGGGGGTAGAACTGAAGCTTTCTTT | CASSQEGGRTEAFF | TRBJ1-1 | TRBV4-1 | NA | few | 14
TGTGCCAGCAGTTTTGGACAGAGGAACACTGAAGCTTTCTTT | CASSFGQRNTEAFF | TRBJ1-1 | TRBV12-3/TRBV12-4 | NA | many | 14
TGTGCTTCAGGGGGCCGGGGACAGCCCCAGCATTTT | CASGGRGQPQHF | TRBJ1-5 | TRBV19 | TRBD1 | many | 12
TGTGCCAGCAGCACTACAGGGTCCGGGGAGCTGTTTTTT | CASSTTGSGELFF | TRBJ2-2 | TRBV7-8 | NA | many | 13
TGCGCCAGCAGCCAAACAGCTTTGGGGGCCAAAAACATTCAGTACTTC | CASSQTALGAKNIQYF | TRBJ2-4 | TRBV4-1 | NA | many | 16
TGTGCCAGCAGCCCACCTCCCCGGGCCGGAAACACCATATATTTT | CASSPPPRAGNTIYF | TRBJ1-3 | TRBV6-1 | NA | many | 15
TGCGCCAGCAGCCAGAAGGGAGGGGGCCAGGAGACCCAGTACTTC | CASSQKGGGQETQYF | TRBJ2-5 | TRBV4-1 | NA | many | 15
TGTGCCAGCAGTTTCGAGGGAATGAACACTGAAGCTTTCTTT | CASSFEGMNTEAFF | TRBJ1-1 | TRBV28 | NA | many | 14
TGTGCCAGCAGCGTAGAGGGGTCCTTGAACACTGAAGCTTTCTTT | CASSVEGSLNTEAFF | TRBJ1-1 | TRBV9 | NA | many | 15
TGCGCCAGCAGCCAAAGGGCTAGCGGCTCCTACGAGCAGTACTTC | CASSQRASGSYEQYF | TRBJ2-7 | TRBV4-1 | TRBD2 | few | 15
TGTGCCAGCAGTTCGGGGGGTTCCGGGGAGCTGTTTTTT | CASSSGGSGELFF | TRBJ2-2 | TRBV27 | TRBD2 | many | 13
TGCAGCGTTGAAGTCGTCATAGAAGCTTTCTTT | CSVEVVIEAFF | TRBJ1-1 | TRBV29-1 | NA | few | 11
TGTGCCAGCACCCGGGGCGGAATCACTGAAGCTTTCTTT | CASTRGGITEAFF | TRBJ1-1 | TRBV12-3/TRBV12-4 | NA | many | 13
TGTGCCAGCGCAAGAGGGAACACCTATAATTCACCCCTCCACTTT | CASARGNTYNSPLHF | TRBJ1-6 | TRBV27 | NA | once | 15
TGTGCCAGTGAAACCGACAGGGGGAGACGCGGTGAAGCTTTCTTT | CASETDRGRRGEAFF | TRBJ1-1 | TRBV19 | TRBD1 | NA | 15
TGTGCCAGCAGTTACTCCGACAGGGGAGTCACCGGGGAGCTGTTTTTT | CASSYSDRGVTGELFF | TRBJ2-2 | TRBV6-5 | TRBD1 | many | 16
TGTGCCAGCAGCCAACCCGGGACCACTTCAGAGCAGTACTTC | CASSQPGTTSEQYF | TRBJ2-7 | TRBV7-9 | NA | many | 14
TGTGCCAGCCGCCCCGGGGGAGGGAAGGGGCAGTACTTC | CASRPGGGKGQYF | TRBJ2-7 | TRBV6-1 | TRBD2 | many | 13
TGTGCCAGCAGTGGGGGGATTCATGGCTACACCTTC | CASSGGIHGYTF | TRBJ1-2 | TRBV2 | NA | many | 12
TGTGCCAGCAGCTTATGGGGCCTGCCGGAGACCCAGTACTTC | CASSLWGLPETQYF | TRBJ2-5 | TRBV11-2 | NA | NA | 14
TGCAGTGCTAGAGTCGGACCTAGCGGGGGGGCCGGCGAGCAGTACTTC | CSARVGPSGGAGEQYF | TRBJ2-7 | TRBV20-1 | TRBD2 | many | 16
TGCGCCAGCAGCCCTCGGACTGTAACTAGCAATCAGCCCCAGCATTTT | CASSPRTVTSNQPQHF | TRBJ1-5 | TRBV4-1 | NA | NA | 16
TGTGCCAGCAGGGGGCTTCTGGAGACCCAGTACTTC | CASRGLLETQYF | TRBJ2-5 | TRBV27 | NA | many | 12